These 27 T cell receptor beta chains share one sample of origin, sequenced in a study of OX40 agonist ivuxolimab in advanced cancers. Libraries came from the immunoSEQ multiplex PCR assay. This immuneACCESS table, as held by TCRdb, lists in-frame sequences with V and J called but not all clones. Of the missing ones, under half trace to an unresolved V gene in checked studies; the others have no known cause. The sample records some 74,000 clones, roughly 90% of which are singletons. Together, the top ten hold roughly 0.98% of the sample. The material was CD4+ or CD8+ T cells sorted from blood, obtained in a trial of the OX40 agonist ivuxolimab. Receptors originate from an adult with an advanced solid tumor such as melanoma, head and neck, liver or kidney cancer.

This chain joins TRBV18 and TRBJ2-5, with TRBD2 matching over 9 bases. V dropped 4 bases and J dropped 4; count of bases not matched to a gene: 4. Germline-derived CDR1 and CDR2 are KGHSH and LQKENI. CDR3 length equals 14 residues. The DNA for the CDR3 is TGTGCCAGCTCACAAAATAGCGGGAGAGAGACCCAGTACTTC. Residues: CASSQNSGRETQYF.

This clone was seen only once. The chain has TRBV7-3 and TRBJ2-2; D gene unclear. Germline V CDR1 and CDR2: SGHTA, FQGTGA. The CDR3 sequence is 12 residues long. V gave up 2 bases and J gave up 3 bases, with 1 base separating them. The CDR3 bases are TGTGCCAGCAGCTTACACACCGGGGAGCTGTTTTTT. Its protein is CASSLHTGELFF. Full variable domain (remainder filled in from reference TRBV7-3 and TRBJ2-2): GAGVSQTPSNKVTEKGKYVELRCDPISGHTALYWYRQSLGQGPEFLIYFQGTGAADDSGLPNDRFFAVRPEGSVSTLKIQRTERGDSAVYLCASSLHTGELFFGEGSRLTVL.

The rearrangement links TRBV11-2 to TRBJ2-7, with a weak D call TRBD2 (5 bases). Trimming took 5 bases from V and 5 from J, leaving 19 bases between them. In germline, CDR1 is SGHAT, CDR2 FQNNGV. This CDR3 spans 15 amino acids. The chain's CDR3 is CASSPLSGNRHEQYF. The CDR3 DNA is TGTGCCAGCAGCCCCCTGTCGGGGAATAGGCACGAGCAGTACTTC.

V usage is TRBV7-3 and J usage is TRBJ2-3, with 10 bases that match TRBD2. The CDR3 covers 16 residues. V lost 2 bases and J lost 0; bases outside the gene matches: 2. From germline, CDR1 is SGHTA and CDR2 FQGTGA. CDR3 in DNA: TGTGCCAGCAGCTTACTAGCGGGAGTGAGCACAGATACGCAGTATTTT. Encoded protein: CASSLLAGVSTDTQYF.

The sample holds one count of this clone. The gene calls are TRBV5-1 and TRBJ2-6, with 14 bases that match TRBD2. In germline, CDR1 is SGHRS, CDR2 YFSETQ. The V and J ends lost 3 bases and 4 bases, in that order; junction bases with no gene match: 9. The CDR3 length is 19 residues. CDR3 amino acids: CASSSLGLAGAGGANVLTF. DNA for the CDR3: TGCGCCAGCAGCTCTCTGGGACTAGCGGGAGCGGGGGGGGCCAACGTCCTGACTTTC.

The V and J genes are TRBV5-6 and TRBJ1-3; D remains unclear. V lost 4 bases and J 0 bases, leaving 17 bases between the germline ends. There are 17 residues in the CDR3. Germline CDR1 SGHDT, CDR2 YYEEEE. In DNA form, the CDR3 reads TGTGCCAGCAGCCCTGCGGGCGGCCGAGACTCTGGAAACACCATATATTTT. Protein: CASSPAGGRDSGNTIYF.

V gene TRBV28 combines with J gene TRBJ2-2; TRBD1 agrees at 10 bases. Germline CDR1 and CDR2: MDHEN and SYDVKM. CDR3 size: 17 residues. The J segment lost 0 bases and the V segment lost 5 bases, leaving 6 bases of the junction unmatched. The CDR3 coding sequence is TGTGCCAGCAGTCCAAGACAGGGGGCCACGAACACCGGGGAGCTGTTTTTT. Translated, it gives CASSPRQGATNTGELFF.

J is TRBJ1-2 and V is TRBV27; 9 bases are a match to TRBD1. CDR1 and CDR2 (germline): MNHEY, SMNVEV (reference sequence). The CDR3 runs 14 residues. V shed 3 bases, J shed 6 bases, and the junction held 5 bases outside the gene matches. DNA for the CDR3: TGTGCCAGCAGTTTTCAAGGGACAGGGCATGGCTACACCTTC. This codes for CASSFQGTGHGYTF.

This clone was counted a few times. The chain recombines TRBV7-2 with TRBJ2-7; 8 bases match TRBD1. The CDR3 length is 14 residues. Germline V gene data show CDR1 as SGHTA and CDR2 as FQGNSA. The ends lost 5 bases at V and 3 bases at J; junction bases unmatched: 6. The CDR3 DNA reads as TGTGCCAGCAGCACCGGGACAGGCTTCTACGAGCAGTACTTC. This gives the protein CASSTGTGFYEQYF.

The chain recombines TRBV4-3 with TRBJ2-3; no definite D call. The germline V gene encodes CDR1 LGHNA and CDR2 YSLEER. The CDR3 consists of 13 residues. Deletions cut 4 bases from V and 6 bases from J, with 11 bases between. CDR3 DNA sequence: TGCGCCAGCAGCCCCCTTTTTGAGGATACGCAGTATTTT. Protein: CASSPLFEDTQYF.

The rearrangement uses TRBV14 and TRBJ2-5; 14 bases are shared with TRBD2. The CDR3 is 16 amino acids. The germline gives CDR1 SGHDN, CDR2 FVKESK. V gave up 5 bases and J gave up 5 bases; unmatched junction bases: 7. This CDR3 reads CASSEGTSGRRETQYF. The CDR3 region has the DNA TGTGCCAGCAGCGAAGGGACTAGCGGGAGACGGGAGACCCAGTACTTC.

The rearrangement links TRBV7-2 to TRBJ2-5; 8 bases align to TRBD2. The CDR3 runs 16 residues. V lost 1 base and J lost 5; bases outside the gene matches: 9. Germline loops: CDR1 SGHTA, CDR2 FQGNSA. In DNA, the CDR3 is TGTGCCAGCAGCTTAGTTAGCACTAGCGGATTTGAGACCCAGTACTTC. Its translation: CASSLVSTSGFETQYF.

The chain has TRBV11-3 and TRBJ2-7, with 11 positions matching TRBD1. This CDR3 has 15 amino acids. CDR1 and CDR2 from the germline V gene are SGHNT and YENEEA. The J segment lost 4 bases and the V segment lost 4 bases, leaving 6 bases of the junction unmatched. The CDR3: CASSSGQGAWYEQYF. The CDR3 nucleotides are TGTGCCAGCAGCTCCGGACAGGGGGCTTGGTACGAGCAGTACTTC.

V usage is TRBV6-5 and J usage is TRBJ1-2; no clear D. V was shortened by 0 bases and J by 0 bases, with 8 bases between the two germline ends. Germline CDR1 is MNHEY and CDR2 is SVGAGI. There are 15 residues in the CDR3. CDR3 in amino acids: CASSYSLVANYGYTF. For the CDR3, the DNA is TGTGCCAGCAGTTACTCGCTGGTAGCTAACTATGGCTACACCTTC.

The CDR3 region has the DNA TGTGCCAGCAGTTCACCGGGACAGGGGATCTCCTACGAGCAGTACTTC. Amino acid sequence: CASSSPGQGISYEQYF. This chain uses TRBV6-5 with TRBJ2-7; 10 positions match TRBD1. Germline loops: CDR1 MNHEY, CDR2 SVGAGI. This CDR3 comprises 16 residues. V dropped 4 bases and J dropped 0; count of bases not matched to a gene: 6.

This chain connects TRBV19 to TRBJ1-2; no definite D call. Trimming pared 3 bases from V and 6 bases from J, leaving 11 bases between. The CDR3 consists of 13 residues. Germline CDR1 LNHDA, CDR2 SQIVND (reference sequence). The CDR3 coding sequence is TGTGCCAGTAGTATCTACTCTAGGGATGGCTACACCTTC. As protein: CASSIYSRDGYTF.

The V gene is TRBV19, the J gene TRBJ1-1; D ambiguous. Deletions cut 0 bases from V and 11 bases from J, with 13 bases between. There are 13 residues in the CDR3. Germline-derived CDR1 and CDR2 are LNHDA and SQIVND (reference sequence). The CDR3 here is CASSIDGSYYAFF. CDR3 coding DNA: TGTGCCAGTAGTATAGATGGGAGTTACTACGCTTTCTTT.

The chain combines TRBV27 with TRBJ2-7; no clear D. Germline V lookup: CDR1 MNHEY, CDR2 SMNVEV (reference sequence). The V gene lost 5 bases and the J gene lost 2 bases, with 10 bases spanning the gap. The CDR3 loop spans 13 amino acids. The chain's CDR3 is CASSRTFPYEQYF. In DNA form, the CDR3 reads TGTGCCAGCAGTAGGACGTTCCCCTACGAGCAGTACTTC.

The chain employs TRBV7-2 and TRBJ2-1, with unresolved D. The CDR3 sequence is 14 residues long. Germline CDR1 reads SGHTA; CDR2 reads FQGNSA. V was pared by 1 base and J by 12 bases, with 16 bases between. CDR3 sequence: CASSLVKSGGGQFF. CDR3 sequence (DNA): TGTGCCAGCAGCTTAGTAAAATCCGGTGGCGGGCAGTTCTTC.

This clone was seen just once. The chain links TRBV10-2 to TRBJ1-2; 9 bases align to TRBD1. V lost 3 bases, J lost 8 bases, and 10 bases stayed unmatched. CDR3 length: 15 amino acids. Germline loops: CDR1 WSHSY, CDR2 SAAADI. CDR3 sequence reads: CASSDPVQGALGYTF. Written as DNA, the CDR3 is TGCGCCAGCAGTGATCCGGTACAGGGGGCGCTGGGCTACACCTTC.

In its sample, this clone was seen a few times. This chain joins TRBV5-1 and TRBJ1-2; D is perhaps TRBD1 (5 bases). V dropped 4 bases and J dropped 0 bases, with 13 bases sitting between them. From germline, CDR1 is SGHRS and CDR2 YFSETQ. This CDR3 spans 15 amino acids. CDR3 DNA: TGCGCCAGCAGCGTATCGGGGCCAGCTAACTATGGCTACACCTTC. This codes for CASSVSGPANYGYTF. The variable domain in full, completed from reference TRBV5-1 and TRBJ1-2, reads KAGVTQTPRYLIKTRGQQVTLSCSPISGHRSVSWYQQTPGQGLQFLFEYFSETQRNKGNFPGRFSGRQFSNSRSEMNVSTLELGDSALYLCASSVSGPANYGYTFGSGTRLTVV.

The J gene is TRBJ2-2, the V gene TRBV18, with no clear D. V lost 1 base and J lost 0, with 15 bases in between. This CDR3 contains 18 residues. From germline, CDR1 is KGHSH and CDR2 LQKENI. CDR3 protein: CASSPLRAASANTGELFF. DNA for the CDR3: TGTGCCAGCTCACCACTTAGGGCCGCATCAGCGAACACCGGGGAGCTGTTTTTT.

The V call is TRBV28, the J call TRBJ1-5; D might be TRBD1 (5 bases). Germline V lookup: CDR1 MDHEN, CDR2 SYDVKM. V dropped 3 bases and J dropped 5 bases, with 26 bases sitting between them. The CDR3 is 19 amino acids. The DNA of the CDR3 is TGTGCCAGCAGTTTTGGGGTTGAGTGGGGGTTTGAGTTTGATCAGCCCCAGCATTTT. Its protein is CASSFGVEWGFEFDQPQHF.

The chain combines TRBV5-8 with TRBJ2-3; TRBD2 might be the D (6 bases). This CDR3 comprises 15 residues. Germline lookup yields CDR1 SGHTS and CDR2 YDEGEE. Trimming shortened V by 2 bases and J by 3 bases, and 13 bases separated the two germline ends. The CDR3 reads CASSFPRGRTDTQYF. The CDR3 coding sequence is TGTGCCAGCAGCTTTCCCCGGGGGAGAACAGATACGCAGTATTTT.

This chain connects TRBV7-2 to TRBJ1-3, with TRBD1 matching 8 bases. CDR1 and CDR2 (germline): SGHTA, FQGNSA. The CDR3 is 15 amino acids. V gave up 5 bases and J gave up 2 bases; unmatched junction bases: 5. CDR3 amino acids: CASSNSGGAGNTIYF. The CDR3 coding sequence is TGTGCCAGCAGCAACTCAGGGGGCGCTGGAAACACCATATATTTT.

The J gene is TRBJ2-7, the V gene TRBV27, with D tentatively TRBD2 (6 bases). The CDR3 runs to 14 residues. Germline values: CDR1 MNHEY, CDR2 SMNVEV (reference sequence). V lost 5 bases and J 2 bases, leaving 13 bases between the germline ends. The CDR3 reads CASSTAGGTYEQYF. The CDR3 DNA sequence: TGTGCCAGCAGTACAGCGGGCGGTACCTACGAGCAGTACTTC.

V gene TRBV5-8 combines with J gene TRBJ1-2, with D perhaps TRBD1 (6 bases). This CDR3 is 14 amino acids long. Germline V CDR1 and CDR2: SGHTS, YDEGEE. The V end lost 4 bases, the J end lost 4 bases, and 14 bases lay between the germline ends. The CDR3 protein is CASSPQQGLYGYTF. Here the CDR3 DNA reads TGTGCCAGCAGCCCGCAACAGGGCCTCTATGGCTACACCTTC.